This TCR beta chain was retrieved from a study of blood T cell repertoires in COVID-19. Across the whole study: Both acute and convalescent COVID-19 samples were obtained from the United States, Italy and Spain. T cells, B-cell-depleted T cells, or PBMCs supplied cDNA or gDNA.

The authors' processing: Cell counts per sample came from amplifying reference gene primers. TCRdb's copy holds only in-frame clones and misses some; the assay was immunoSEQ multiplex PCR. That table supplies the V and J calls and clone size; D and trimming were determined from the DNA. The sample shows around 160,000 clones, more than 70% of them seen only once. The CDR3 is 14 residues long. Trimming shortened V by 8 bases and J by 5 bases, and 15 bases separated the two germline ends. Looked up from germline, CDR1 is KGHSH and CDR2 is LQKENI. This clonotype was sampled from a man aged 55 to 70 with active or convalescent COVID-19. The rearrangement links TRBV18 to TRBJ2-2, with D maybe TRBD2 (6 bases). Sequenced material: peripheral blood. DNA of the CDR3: TGTGCCAGCCTCCCGTCCCGGGGGACCGGGGAGCTGTTTTTT. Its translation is CASLPSRGTGELFF. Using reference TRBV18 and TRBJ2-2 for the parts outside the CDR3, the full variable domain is NAGVMQNPRHLVRRRGQEARLRCSPMKGHSHVYWYRQLPEEGLKFMVYLQKENIIDESGMPKERFSAEFPKEGPSILRIQQVVRGDSAAYFCASLPSRGTGELFFGEGSRLTVL.